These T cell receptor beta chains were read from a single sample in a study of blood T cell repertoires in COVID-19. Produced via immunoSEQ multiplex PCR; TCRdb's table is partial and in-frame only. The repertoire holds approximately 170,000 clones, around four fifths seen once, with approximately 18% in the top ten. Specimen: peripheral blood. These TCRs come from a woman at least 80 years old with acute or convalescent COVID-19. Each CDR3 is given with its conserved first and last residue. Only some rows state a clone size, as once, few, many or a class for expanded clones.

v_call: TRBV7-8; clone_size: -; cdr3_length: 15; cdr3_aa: CASSSDNPLGYEQYF
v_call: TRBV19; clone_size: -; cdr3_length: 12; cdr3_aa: CASSGDSGEQYF
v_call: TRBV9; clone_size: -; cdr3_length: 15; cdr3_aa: CASSVEAGFDYGYTF
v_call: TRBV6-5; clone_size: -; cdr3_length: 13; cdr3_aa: CASTLQASYEQYF
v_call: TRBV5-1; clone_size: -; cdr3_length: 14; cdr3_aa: CASSLEAGDTEAFF
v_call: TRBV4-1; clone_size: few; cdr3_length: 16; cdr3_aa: CASSQDFPSSYNEQFF
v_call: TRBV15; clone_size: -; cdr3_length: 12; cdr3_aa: CATAQGRETQYF
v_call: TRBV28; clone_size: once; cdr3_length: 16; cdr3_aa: CASSLGRPQARSPLHF
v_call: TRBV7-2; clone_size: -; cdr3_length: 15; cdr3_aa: CASSPRTGGNYGYTF
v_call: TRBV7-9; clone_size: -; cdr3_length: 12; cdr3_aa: CASSQTGQGYTF
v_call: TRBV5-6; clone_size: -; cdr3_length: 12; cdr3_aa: CASSFLADTQYF
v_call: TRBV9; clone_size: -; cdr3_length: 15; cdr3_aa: CASSPRDRRNEKLFF
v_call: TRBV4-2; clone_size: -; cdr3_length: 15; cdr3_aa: CASSQGPTSHTEAFF
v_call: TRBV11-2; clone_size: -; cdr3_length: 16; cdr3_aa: CASSFGQGPLNYGYTF
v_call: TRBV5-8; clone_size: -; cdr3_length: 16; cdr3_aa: CASNNPFQQGWTEAFF
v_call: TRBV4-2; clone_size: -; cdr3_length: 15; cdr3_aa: CASSQEMRANYGYTF
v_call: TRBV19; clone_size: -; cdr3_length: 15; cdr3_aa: CASSAGGVVNTEAFF
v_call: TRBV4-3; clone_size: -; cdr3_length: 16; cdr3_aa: CASSPGTSGAYNEQFF
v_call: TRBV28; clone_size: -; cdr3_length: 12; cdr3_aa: CASMAVKYEQYF
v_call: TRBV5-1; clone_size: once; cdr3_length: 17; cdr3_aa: CASSPRTGGTGANVLTF
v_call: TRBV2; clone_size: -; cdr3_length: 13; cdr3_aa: CASKREGMHEQFF
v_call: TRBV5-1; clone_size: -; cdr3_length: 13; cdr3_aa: CASSFEPTGELFF
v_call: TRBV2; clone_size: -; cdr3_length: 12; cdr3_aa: CASRQGAPPLHF
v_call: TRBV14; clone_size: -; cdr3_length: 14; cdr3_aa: CASSLRIEHNEQFF
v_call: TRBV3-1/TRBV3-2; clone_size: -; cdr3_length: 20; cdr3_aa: CASSLDLGLAGPTPYNEQFF
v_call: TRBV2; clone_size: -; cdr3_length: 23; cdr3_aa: CASSEVGGSSGTNTITSTDTQYF
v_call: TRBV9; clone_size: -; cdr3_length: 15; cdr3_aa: CASSTRQGAREKLFF
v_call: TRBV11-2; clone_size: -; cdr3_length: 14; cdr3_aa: CASSPGVSNYGYTF
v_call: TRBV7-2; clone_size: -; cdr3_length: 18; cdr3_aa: CASSLALLALSSYNEQFF
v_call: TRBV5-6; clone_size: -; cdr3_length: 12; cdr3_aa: CASRLAGGTQYF
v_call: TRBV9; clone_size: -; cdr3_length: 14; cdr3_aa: CASSVGPGGEDYTF
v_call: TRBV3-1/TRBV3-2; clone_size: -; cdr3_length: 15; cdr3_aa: CASSLGTASYNEQFF
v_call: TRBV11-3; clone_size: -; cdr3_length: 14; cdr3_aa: CASSLDGYSYEQYF
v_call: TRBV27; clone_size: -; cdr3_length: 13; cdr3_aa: CASSHSEGYGYTF
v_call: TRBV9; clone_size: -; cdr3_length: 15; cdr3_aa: CASSVGTSGVYEQYF
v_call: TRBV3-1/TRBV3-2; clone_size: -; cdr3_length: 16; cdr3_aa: CASSQDGQTIANGYTF
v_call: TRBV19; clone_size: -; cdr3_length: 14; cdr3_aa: CASSPTGGRSEAFF
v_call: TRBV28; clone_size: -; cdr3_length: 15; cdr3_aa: CATGRREEVMGEQYF
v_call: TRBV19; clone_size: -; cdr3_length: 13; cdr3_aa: CASRGGRSNGYTF
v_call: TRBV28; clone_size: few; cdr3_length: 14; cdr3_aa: CASSGWVQNYEQYF
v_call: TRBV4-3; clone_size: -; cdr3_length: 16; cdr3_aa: CASSQDAGPGVGPLHF
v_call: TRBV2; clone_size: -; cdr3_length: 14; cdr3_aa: CASSPYSGRNTQYF
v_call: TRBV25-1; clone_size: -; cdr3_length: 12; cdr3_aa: CATGQGDYGYTF
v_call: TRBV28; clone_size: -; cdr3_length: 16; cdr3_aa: CASSLMAGGRGDTQYF
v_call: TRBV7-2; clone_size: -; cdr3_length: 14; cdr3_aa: CASSLALAGDTQYF
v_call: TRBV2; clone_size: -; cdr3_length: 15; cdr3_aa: CASSDQAWAHNEQFF
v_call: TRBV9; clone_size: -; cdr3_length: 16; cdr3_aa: CASSPDARGNWDIQYF
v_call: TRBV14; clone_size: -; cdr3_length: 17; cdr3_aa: CASSFGRYHMTKNIQYF
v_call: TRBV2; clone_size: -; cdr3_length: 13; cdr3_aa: CASREQGREKLFF
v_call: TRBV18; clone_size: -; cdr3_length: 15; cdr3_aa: CASSPPVAGDYGYTF
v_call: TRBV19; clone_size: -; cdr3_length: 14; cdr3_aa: CASSISGGSYGYTF
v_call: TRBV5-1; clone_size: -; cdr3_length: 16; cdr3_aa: CASSLGQGVSKNIQYF
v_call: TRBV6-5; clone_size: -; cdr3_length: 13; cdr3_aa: CASSYSGRAEAFF
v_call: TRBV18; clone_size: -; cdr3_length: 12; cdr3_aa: CASSPGGQPQHF
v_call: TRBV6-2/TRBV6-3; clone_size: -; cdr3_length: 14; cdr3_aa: CASSYQGNWQPQHF
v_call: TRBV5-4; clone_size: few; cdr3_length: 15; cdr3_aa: CASSPEQGSNTEAFF
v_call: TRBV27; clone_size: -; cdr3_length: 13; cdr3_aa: CATRLRSADTQYF
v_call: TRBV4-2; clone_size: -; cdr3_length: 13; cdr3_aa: CASSPDWQETQYF
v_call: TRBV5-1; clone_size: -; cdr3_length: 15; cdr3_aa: CASSFTGVNPYEQYF